This TCR beta chain was found in a study of T cells after posttransplantation cyclophosphamide. A marrow graft followed busulfan-fludarabine conditioning, with cyclophosphamide on days +3 and +4. The method was immunoSEQ multiplex PCR; TCRdb's version includes in-frame clones alone and lacks a portion of them. The profile shows some 9,000 clones, over 65% of them singletons. About this clone: Its antigen remains unidentified.

Findings of the study overall: Skin or GI-infiltrating T cells shared few TRB sequences with blood. After PTCy, TRB diversity resembled that of CNI/methotrexate controls.

The CDR3 sequence is 15 residues long. V was shortened by 4 bases and J by 6 bases, with 16 bases between the two germline ends. Germline V gene data show CDR1 as MNHEY and CDR2 as SVGAGI. The clonotype comes from a female patient aged 40-50 years who received an allogeneic stem cell transplant from an unrelated donor, was CMV-positive, and had no GVHD. The T cells may partly be graft donor cells. The sample in question was PBMCs, obtained after allogeneic stem cell transplant with posttransplant cyclophosphamide. The chain employs TRBV6-5 and TRBJ1-5, with D unclear. The CDR3 sequence is CASSSKIGVGQPQHF. DNA of the CDR3: TGTGCCAGCAGTTCTAAGATTGGAGTCGGTCAGCCCCAGCATTTT.